This is a list of T cell receptor beta chains from one sample in a study of OX40 agonist ivuxolimab in advanced cancers. Clones were sequenced by immunoSEQ multiplex PCR, and TCRdb holds only the in-frame ones, with some missing. Of 90,000 to 100,000 clones in the sample, approximately 90% are singletons; the top ten hold 0.79%. The sequencing used CD4+ or CD8+ T cells sorted from blood, collected in a trial of the OX40 agonist ivuxolimab. The receptors shown here come from an adult with an advanced solid tumor such as melanoma, head and neck, liver or kidney cancer. CDR3s include the opening cysteine and the closing phenylalanine or tryptophan. D genes are given only for firm matches. Size values are once, few and many counts, or a class for expanded clones, and some rows have none.

d_gene: TRBD1; len: 17; v_gene: TRBV10-3; j_gene: TRBJ1-2; abundance: NA; CDR3nt: TGTGCCATCAGTGAGTCCAACCAGGGGGGGCTGAACTATGGCTACACCTTC; CDR3aa: CAISESNQGGLNYGYTF
d_gene: NA; len: 14; v_gene: TRBV28; j_gene: TRBJ2-7; abundance: NA; CDR3nt: TGTGCCAGCAGTGTTCCGGACGGCTCCTACGAGCAGTACTTC; CDR3aa: CASSVPDGSYEQYF
d_gene: NA; len: 15; v_gene: TRBV7-6; j_gene: TRBJ2-5; abundance: NA; CDR3nt: TGTGCCAGCAGCTTACCTCTGGGGGAGGAAGAGACCCAGTACTTC; CDR3aa: CASSLPLGEEETQYF
d_gene: NA; len: 13; v_gene: TRBV10-3; j_gene: TRBJ1-1; abundance: NA; CDR3nt: TGTGCCATCAGCCCCAGGGAGAACACTGAAGCTTTCTTT; CDR3aa: CAISPRENTEAFF
d_gene: NA; len: 14; v_gene: TRBV29-1; j_gene: TRBJ2-2; abundance: NA; CDR3nt: TGCAGCGCCCGACATCCCCCTAACACCGGGGAGCTGTTTTTT; CDR3aa: CSARHPPNTGELFF
d_gene: TRBD1; len: 19; v_gene: TRBV4-3; j_gene: TRBJ1-3; abundance: once; CDR3nt: TGCGCCAGCAGCCAAGATTGGGGACAGGGGGCTCTCTCTGGAAACACCATATATTTT; CDR3aa: CASSQDWGQGALSGNTIYF
d_gene: NA; len: 11; v_gene: TRBV7-2; j_gene: TRBJ2-5; abundance: NA; CDR3nt: TGTGCCAGCAGCTCCCAGGGTACCCAGTACTTC; CDR3aa: CASSSQGTQYF
d_gene: NA; len: 14; v_gene: TRBV5-1; j_gene: TRBJ2-7; abundance: NA; CDR3nt: TGCGCCAGCAGCTTGAATCCTGACCCCTACGAGCAGTACTTC; CDR3aa: CASSLNPDPYEQYF
d_gene: TRBD1; len: 17; v_gene: TRBV28; j_gene: TRBJ2-3; abundance: NA; CDR3nt: TGTGCCAGCAGTACCCCCTCCACAGGGGGCCTTACAGATACGCAGTATTTT; CDR3aa: CASSTPSTGGLTDTQYF
d_gene: TRBD2; len: 15; v_gene: TRBV9; j_gene: TRBJ2-1; abundance: NA; CDR3nt: TGTGCCAGCAGCCTTGGACTAGCGGGGGTTAATGAGCAGTTCTTC; CDR3aa: CASSLGLAGVNEQFF
d_gene: NA; len: 14; v_gene: TRBV28; j_gene: TRBJ2-3; abundance: NA; CDR3nt: TGTGCCAGCAGTGGCGCCCCGAGAACAGATACGCAGTATTTT; CDR3aa: CASSGAPRTDTQYF
d_gene: TRBD1; len: 14; v_gene: TRBV11-2; j_gene: TRBJ1-1; abundance: NA; CDR3nt: TGTGCCAGCAGCATACCAGGGGGCGCCACTGAAGCTTTCTTT; CDR3aa: CASSIPGGATEAFF
d_gene: NA; len: 15; v_gene: TRBV27; j_gene: TRBJ1-6; abundance: NA; CDR3nt: TGTGCCAGCACCATCACCGGGACGATTAATTCACCCCTCCACTTT; CDR3aa: CASTITGTINSPLHF
d_gene: TRBD2; len: 17; v_gene: TRBV5-6; j_gene: TRBJ2-2; abundance: NA; CDR3nt: TGTGCCAGCAGCTTAAGGCTAGCGGGGGGGCTCTCCGGGGAGCTGTTTTTT; CDR3aa: CASSLRLAGGLSGELFF
d_gene: TRBD2; len: 15; v_gene: TRBV15; j_gene: TRBJ2-1; abundance: NA; CDR3nt: TGTGCCACCAGCAGAGCTCTAGCGGGGCACGGCGAGCAGTTCTTC; CDR3aa: CATSRALAGHGEQFF
d_gene: NA; len: 14; v_gene: TRBV5-1; j_gene: TRBJ2-7; abundance: NA; CDR3nt: TGCGCCAGCAGCTTGGAGGGTGGTAACTTGGAGCAGTACTTC; CDR3aa: CASSLEGGNLEQYF
d_gene: NA; len: 16; v_gene: TRBV7-7; j_gene: TRBJ2-3; abundance: once; CDR3nt: TGTGCCAGCAGCCCAATGGAGGGCAGGGGAAGAGATACGCAGTATTTT; CDR3aa: CASSPMEGRGRDTQYF
d_gene: NA; len: 13; v_gene: TRBV7-2; j_gene: TRBJ1-5; abundance: NA; CDR3nt: TGTGCCAGCAGCTTAGAAGGGGTTCAGCCCCAGCATTTT; CDR3aa: CASSLEGVQPQHF
d_gene: TRBD1; len: 15; v_gene: TRBV10-2; j_gene: TRBJ1-3; abundance: NA; CDR3nt: TGCGCCAGCAAATTAGGGGGCTCTTCTGGAAACACCATATATTTT; CDR3aa: CASKLGGSSGNTIYF
d_gene: TRBD1; len: 14; v_gene: TRBV28; j_gene: TRBJ1-2; abundance: NA; CDR3nt: TGTGCCAGCACCCCTGGACAGGGCAACTATGGCTACACCTTC; CDR3aa: CASTPGQGNYGYTF
d_gene: NA; len: 14; v_gene: TRBV19; j_gene: TRBJ2-1; abundance: NA; CDR3nt: TGTGCCAGTAGCGTAGTGGGGGGCGGCAATGAGCAGTTCTTC; CDR3aa: CASSVVGGGNEQFF
d_gene: NA; len: 11; v_gene: TRBV30; j_gene: TRBJ1-6; abundance: NA; CDR3nt: TGTGCCTGGAGAGGGAATTCACCCCTCCACTTT; CDR3aa: CAWRGNSPLHF
d_gene: TRBD1; len: 12; v_gene: TRBV6-6; j_gene: TRBJ2-7; abundance: NA; CDR3nt: TGTGCCAGCAGTGGACAGGGCTACGAGCAGTACTTC; CDR3aa: CASSGQGYEQYF
d_gene: TRBD2; len: 14; v_gene: TRBV9; j_gene: TRBJ2-1; abundance: NA; CDR3nt: TGTGCCAGCAGCGTCAGCGGGGGCAACAATGAGCAGTTCTTC; CDR3aa: CASSVSGGNNEQFF
d_gene: NA; len: 16; v_gene: TRBV4-3; j_gene: TRBJ2-2; abundance: NA; CDR3nt: TGCGCCAGCAGCCAAGAATGGGGGAGAAACACCGGGGAGCTGTTTTTT; CDR3aa: CASSQEWGRNTGELFF
d_gene: TRBD2; len: 14; v_gene: TRBV7-2; j_gene: TRBJ2-5; abundance: once; CDR3nt: TGTGCCAGCAGGGGGAGGGACGCACAAGAGACCCAGTACTTC; CDR3aa: CASRGRDAQETQYF
d_gene: NA; len: 14; v_gene: TRBV4-3; j_gene: TRBJ2-5; abundance: NA; CDR3nt: TGCGCCAGCAGCCAAAACCGGGGATGGGAGACCCAGTACTTC; CDR3aa: CASSQNRGWETQYF
d_gene: NA; len: 13; v_gene: TRBV6-5; j_gene: TRBJ1-1; abundance: NA; CDR3nt: TGTGCCAGCACCGACCCTTACGGCACTGAAGCTTTCTTT; CDR3aa: CASTDPYGTEAFF
d_gene: NA; len: 13; v_gene: TRBV19; j_gene: TRBJ2-7; abundance: NA; CDR3nt: TGTGCCAGTAGTGGGAGGAACATCTACGAGCAGTACTTC; CDR3aa: CASSGRNIYEQYF
d_gene: NA; len: 14; v_gene: TRBV11-2; j_gene: TRBJ2-2; abundance: NA; CDR3nt: TGTGCCAGCAGCCCTCCCCCCGGGACTCGGGAGCTGTTTTTT; CDR3aa: CASSPPPGTRELFF
d_gene: NA; len: 15; v_gene: TRBV7-2; j_gene: TRBJ1-2; abundance: NA; CDR3nt: TGTGCCAGCAGCTTCACCTTGACACCCTCCTATGGCTACACCTTC; CDR3aa: CASSFTLTPSYGYTF
d_gene: NA; len: 12; v_gene: TRBV29-1; j_gene: TRBJ1-4; abundance: NA; CDR3nt: TGCAGCGTTCGTCAGGGGAATGAAAAACTGTTTTTT; CDR3aa: CSVRQGNEKLFF
d_gene: TRBD1; len: 14; v_gene: TRBV27; j_gene: TRBJ1-6; abundance: few; CDR3nt: TGTGCCAGCAGTTCGGACAGGGGGTCTTCACCCCTCCACTTT; CDR3aa: CASSSDRGSSPLHF
d_gene: NA; len: 15; v_gene: TRBV28; j_gene: TRBJ1-2; abundance: NA; CDR3nt: TGTGCCAGCAGTTTAGATCAGGGCGGTAACTATGGCTACACCTTC; CDR3aa: CASSLDQGGNYGYTF
d_gene: TRBD1; len: 15; v_gene: TRBV28; j_gene: TRBJ2-7; abundance: NA; CDR3nt: TGTGCCAGCAGTTCCCAAGGACAGGGACCCTACGAGCAGTACTTC; CDR3aa: CASSSQGQGPYEQYF
d_gene: NA; len: 14; v_gene: TRBV28; j_gene: TRBJ1-2; abundance: NA; CDR3nt: TGTGCCAGCAAGGGGGGCGGGGCGAACTATGGCTACACCTTC; CDR3aa: CASKGGGANYGYTF
d_gene: TRBD1; len: 14; v_gene: TRBV11-3; j_gene: TRBJ1-1; abundance: NA; CDR3nt: TGTGCCAGCAGCCCCGGACAGGGGGACACTGAAGCTTTCTTT; CDR3aa: CASSPGQGDTEAFF
d_gene: NA; len: 15; v_gene: TRBV6-6; j_gene: TRBJ1-3; abundance: NA; CDR3nt: TGTGCCAGCAGCTTATCCACCCGCTCTGGAAACACCATATATTTT; CDR3aa: CASSLSTRSGNTIYF
d_gene: TRBD1; len: 14; v_gene: TRBV19; j_gene: TRBJ1-2; abundance: NA; CDR3nt: TGTGCCAGTATTGGGACAGGGGGGAACTATGGCTACACCTTC; CDR3aa: CASIGTGGNYGYTF
d_gene: NA; len: 10; v_gene: TRBV20-1; j_gene: TRBJ1-2; abundance: NA; CDR3nt: TGCAGTCCCCCGAACTATGGCTACACCTTC; CDR3aa: CSPPNYGYTF
d_gene: NA; len: 15; v_gene: TRBV6-5; j_gene: TRBJ2-7; abundance: NA; CDR3nt: TGTGCCAGCAGTTACTCGAGCTCCGGGGCCTACGAGCAGTACTTC; CDR3aa: CASSYSSSGAYEQYF
d_gene: NA; len: 15; v_gene: TRBV6-5; j_gene: TRBJ2-3; abundance: NA; CDR3nt: TGTGCCAGCAGTTACTTTCGGACTAGCACAGATACGCAGTATTTT; CDR3aa: CASSYFRTSTDTQYF
d_gene: NA; len: 16; v_gene: TRBV6-5; j_gene: TRBJ1-3; abundance: NA; CDR3nt: TGTGCCAGCAGTTACTCGAGATCCATCTCTGGAAACACCATATATTTT; CDR3aa: CASSYSRSISGNTIYF